The subject of this entry is one T cell receptor (beta chain). Construction of the TCRbeta library involved unique molecular identifiers. TCRdb reanalysed the PCR reads using MiXCR and keeps one entry per CDR3 protein. Of roughly 220,000 distinct CDR3 sequences listed, more than 10% were seen once; the top ten hold approximately 2.4%. The length of the CDR3 is 15 residues. The germline gives CDR1 MNHEY, CDR2 SMNVEV (reference sequence). V lost 2 bases and J lost 0, with 11 bases in between. This record belongs to a study of T-cell reconstitution after alpha-beta-depleted transplantation in children. This receptor was obtained from a human donor who donated a stem cell graft to a child with acute lymphoblastic leukemia. The rearrangement links TRBV27 to TRBJ2-7; D is undetermined. The sample in question was PBMCs from the stem cell graft donor, obtained from the stem cell graft. The CDR3 sequence is CASSLTASSSYEQYF. DNA for the CDR3: TGTGCCAGCAGTTTAACGGCCTCTAGCTCCTACGAGCAGTACTTC.